Following are 21 T cell receptor beta chains from one sample sequenced in a study of OX40 agonist ivuxolimab in advanced cancers. This table comes from immunoSEQ multiplex PCR, and its TCRdb copy is limited to in-frame clones, with some not included. The table records 58,000 or so clones, roughly 89% of them present only once. This material consisted of CD4+ or CD8+ T cells sorted from blood, taken in a trial of the OX40 agonist ivuxolimab. These receptors were obtained from an adult with an advanced solid tumor such as melanoma, head and neck, liver or kidney cancer.

The V gene is TRBV27, the J gene TRBJ1-5; D gene ambiguous. The germline V and J ends were trimmed by 0 bases and 5 bases, with 5 bases remaining between them. Per the germline V gene, CDR1 is MNHEY and CDR2 is SMNVEV (reference sequence). This CDR3 spans 13 amino acids. The CDR3 nucleotides read TGTGCCAGCAGTTTATCGATATATCAGCCCCAGCATTTT. Its translation is CASSLSIYQPQHF.

This chain's CDR3 is CASRPGQGHEQYF. CDR3 DNA sequence: TGTGCCAGCAGACCGGGACAGGGACACGAGCAGTACTTC. This sequence joins TRBV27 and TRBJ2-7; 9 nucleotides match TRBD1. The CDR3 is made up of 13 amino acids. Germline assignment: CDR1 MNHEY and CDR2 SMNVEV (reference sequence). The V and J ends lost 6 bases and 5 bases, in that order; junction bases with no gene match: 5.

The V call is TRBV27, the J call TRBJ2-5, with D tentatively TRBD2 (6 bases). This CDR3 comprises 14 residues. V gave up 8 bases and J gave up 5 bases, with 18 bases separating them. The germline V gene encodes CDR1 MNHEY and CDR2 SMNVEV (reference sequence). The CDR3 here is CASRRLVFGETQYF. CDR3 bases: TGTGCCAGCCGAAGACTAGTGTTCGGGGAGACCCAGTACTTC.

This sequence joins TRBV11-2 and TRBJ2-7; a weak D match, TRBD2 (6 bases). This CDR3 is built from 16 residues. Trimming left V 5 bases short and J 0 bases short, with 17 bases between. Germline V gene sequence: CDR1 SGHAT, CDR2 FQNNGV. The CDR3 sequence is CASSPSLAYSSYEQYF. The CDR3 region has the DNA TGTGCCAGCAGCCCTTCTCTAGCGTACAGCTCCTACGAGCAGTACTTC.

V usage is TRBV18 and J usage is TRBJ2-5; maybe TRBD2 (5 bases). Trimming left V 2 bases short and J 2 bases short, with 6 bases between. This CDR3 contains 13 residues. Germline-derived CDR1 and CDR2 are KGHSH and LQKENI. The CDR3 coding sequence is TGTGCCAGCTCACCATCGGGACAAGAGACCCAGTACTTC. Encoded protein: CASSPSGQETQYF. The full variable domain, rest sourced from reference TRBV18 and TRBJ2-5, is NAGVMQNPRHLVRRRGQEARLRCSPMKGHSHVYWYRQLPEEGLKFMVYLQKENIIDESGMPKERFSAEFPKEGPSILRIQQVVRGDSAAYFCASSPSGQETQYFGPGTRLLVL.

The rearrangement joins TRBV5-1 to TRBJ2-5; 9 nucleotides match TRBD1. The junction had 13 bases not matched to a gene; V was cut back by 7 bases and J by 6 bases. CDR1 and CDR2 from the germline V gene are SGHRS and YFSETQ. This CDR3 is built from 15 residues. CDR3 in DNA: TGCGCCAGCCTATGCCATTCAGGACAGGGGAAGACCCAGTACTTC. The encoded protein is CASLCHSGQGKTQYF.

This clone was counted only a few times. The rearrangement links TRBV14 to TRBJ2-7, with no clear D. The germline V gene encodes CDR1 SGHDN and CDR2 FVKESK. V was cut by 3 bases and J by 3 bases, with 6 bases left in between. The CDR3 totals 12 residues. The CDR3 region is CASSHVGYEQYF. DNA for the CDR3: TGTGCCAGCAGCCATGTGGGCTACGAGCAGTACTTC.

The rearrangement uses TRBV27 and TRBJ2-1, with TRBD2 matching over 8 bases. CDR3 length: 14 residues. With V trimmed by 3 bases and J by 6 bases, 4 bases remained unmatched. Germline CDR1 is MNHEY and CDR2 is SMNVEV (reference sequence). CDR3 DNA: TGTGCCAGCAGTTTCGGGCTAGCGGGCAATGAGCAGTTCTTC. It codes for CASSFGLAGNEQFF.

CDR3 nucleotides: TGTGCCAGTAGTACCCCGGACTGGCGGGAGTTTAGCGGGGAGCTGTTTTTT. Amino acid sequence: CASSTPDWREFSGELFF. The chain combines TRBV19 with TRBJ2-2; 7 bases agree with TRBD2. The V segment lost 4 bases and the J segment 7 bases; nucleotides outside the gene matches: 15. Germline V gene sequence: CDR1 LNHDA, CDR2 SQIVND (reference sequence). The CDR3 length is 17 residues.

The J gene is TRBJ1-2, the V gene TRBV27; D possibly corresponds to TRBD1 (5 bases). V lost 3 bases and J lost 4, with 9 bases in between. The CDR3 totals 13 residues. Germline V lookup: CDR1 MNHEY, CDR2 SMNVEV (reference sequence). The CDR3 here is CASSLGGSYGYTF. The CDR3 region has the DNA TGTGCCAGCAGTTTGGGGGGGAGCTATGGCTACACCTTC.

J is TRBJ2-7 and V is TRBV6-1; no clear D gene. Germline loops: CDR1 MNHNS, CDR2 SASEGT. CDR3 length: 11 amino acids. V lost 2 bases and J lost 11, with 10 bases in between. The CDR3 spells CASSERELEYF. For the CDR3, the DNA is TGTGCCAGCAGTGAAAGGGAATTGGAGTACTTC.

The chain has TRBV4-1 and TRBJ2-7; no clear D. There are 13 residues in the CDR3. V lost 0 bases and J lost 2, with 5 bases in between. Per the germline V gene, CDR1 is MGHRA and CDR2 is YSYEKL. CDR3 nucleotide sequence: TGCGCCAGCAGCCAAGACCAAACCTACGAGCAGTACTTC. Amino acid sequence: CASSQDQTYEQYF.

The chain links TRBV6-5 to TRBJ1-3; D is unresolved. This CDR3 region has 15 residues. Germline CDR1 is MNHEY and CDR2 is SVGAGI. Trimming shortened V by 5 bases and J by 4 bases, and 15 bases separated the two germline ends. The CDR3 DNA is TGTGCCAGCAGTCACACCAGCAGCTCCGGAAACACCATATATTTT. Translating gives CASSHTSSSGNTIYF.

Concerning this clone: Other DNA sequences in the sample encode the same CDR3. The gene calls are TRBV27 and TRBJ1-1; D call uncertain. The CDR3 loop spans 13 amino acids. Germline V gene lookup returns CDR1 MNHEY and CDR2 SMNVEV (reference sequence). Trimming pared 6 bases from V and 0 bases from J, leaving 8 bases between. CDR3 residues: CASSLLMNTEAFF. For the CDR3, the DNA is TGTGCCAGCAGCCTGTTGATGAACACTGAAGCTTTCTTT.

The V gene is TRBV27, the J gene TRBJ2-7; possible D gene TRBD2, 5 bases. CDR1 is MNHEY and CDR2 is SMNVEV in the germline V gene (reference sequence). V lost 3 bases and J 1 base, leaving 10 bases between the germline ends. This CDR3 contains 14 residues. The CDR3 DNA reads as TGTGCCAGCAGTTTGAATAGGAGGTCCTACGAGCAGTACTTC. It codes for CASSLNRRSYEQYF.

V and J are TRBV27 and TRBJ2-1; D is possibly TRBD1 (5 bases). CDR3 length: 13 amino acids. The V gene lost 1 base and the J gene lost 8 bases, with 9 bases spanning the gap. Germline CDR1 is MNHEY and CDR2 is SMNVEV (reference sequence). This CDR3 is CASSLYRFYEQFF. In DNA, the CDR3 is TGTGCCAGCAGTTTATACAGGTTCTATGAGCAGTTCTTC.

This chain joins TRBV13 and TRBJ2-1; TRBD2 aligns across 10 bases. The CDR3 is made up of 15 amino acids. Germline CDR1 is PRHDT and CDR2 is FYEKMQ (reference sequence). Trimming cost V 5 bases and J 5 bases; bases outside gene matches: 6. The CDR3 DNA sequence: TGTGCCAGCAGCCCCCACGGGACTAGCGACAATGAGCAGTTCTTC. Protein: CASSPHGTSDNEQFF.

J is TRBJ2-3 and V is TRBV28; 11 bases fit TRBD1. Germline V gene lookup returns CDR1 MDHEN and CDR2 SYDVKM. V shed 1 base, J shed 6 bases, and the junction held 6 bases outside the gene matches. This CDR3 comprises 16 residues. CDR3 nucleotide sequence: TGTGCCAGCAGTTTATCCGGACAGGGGGCGGGGGATACGCAGTATTTT. Residues: CASSLSGQGAGDTQYF.

The chain combines TRBV19 with TRBJ2-1; D not resolved. Trimming stripped 3 bases from V and 2 bases from J, with 2 bases between. This CDR3 region has 12 residues. CDR1 is LNHDA, CDR2 SQIVND, per germline (reference sequence). CDR3 in amino acids: CASSIPYNEQFF. The CDR3 DNA reads TGTGCCAGTAGTATCCCCTACAATGAGCAGTTCTTC. Together with reference TRBV19 and TRBJ2-1, the CDR3 gives the full variable domain: DGGITQSPKYLFRKEGQNVTLSCEQNLNHDAMYWYRQDPGQGLRLIYYSQIVNDFQKGDIAEGYSVSREKKESFPLTVTSAQKNPTAFYLCASSIPYNEQFFGPGTRLTVL.

The chain carries TRBV10-3 and TRBJ1-2; TRBD1 matches at 8 bases. V was clipped by 6 bases and J by 4 bases; unmatched bases: 13. The CDR3 loop spans 16 amino acids. Per the germline V gene, CDR1 is ENHRY and CDR2 is SYGVKD. The CDR3 protein is CAISPGATGVPYGYTF. For the CDR3, the DNA is TGTGCCATCAGCCCGGGCGCGACAGGGGTACCCTATGGCTACACCTTC.

CDR3 nucleotides: TGTGCCAGCAGTCACGGGACAGGGAGCTCCTACGAGCAGTACTTC. This codes for CASSHGTGSSYEQYF. The chain employs TRBV27 and TRBJ2-5; 9 positions match TRBD1. The J call is in doubt because the DNA end fits TRBJ2-7 better. The germline V gene encodes CDR1 MNHEY and CDR2 SMNVEV (reference sequence). This CDR3 has 15 residues.